These 19 T cell receptor beta chains were sequenced from one sample in a study of T cell changes during pregnancy in multiple sclerosis. Using immunoSEQ multiplex PCR, the repertoire was profiled, and TCRdb retains in-frame clones only, with some absent. The data hold tens of thousands of clones, with approximately 86% observed a single time. The starting material was CD4+ T cells from peripheral blood mononuclear cells, obtained in the third trimester of pregnancy. These receptors came from a female donor with multiple sclerosis, enrolled in a pregnancy study.

The rearrangement uses TRBV6-5 and TRBJ1-4; no clear D gene. The CDR3 sequence is 15 residues long. Germline loops: CDR1 MNHEY, CDR2 SVGAGI. V was clipped by 5 bases and J by 7 bases, with 17 bases between them. In DNA form, the CDR3 reads TGTGCCAGCAGTCCCAGATCCCCACGGGGTGAAAAACTGTTTTTT. Its protein product is CASSPRSPRGEKLFF.

The chain joins TRBV7-2 to TRBJ1-1; unclear D gene. Trimming shortened V by 5 bases and J by 9 bases, and 10 bases separated the two germline ends. The CDR3 has 11 amino acids. CDR1 is SGHTA, CDR2 FQGNSA, per germline. Here the CDR3 reads CASSRAAKAFF. The CDR3 DNA is TGTGCCAGCAGCCGCGCGGCAAAAGCTTTCTTT.

This clone was detected only a few times. The CDR3 nucleotides read TGTGCCAGCAGCACCCCGAGAGGTGGATTGAACACTGAAGCTTTCTTT. Translation gives CASSTPRGGLNTEAFF. The chain carries TRBV9 and TRBJ1-1; D is ambiguous. CDR3 length equals 16 residues. V was trimmed by 4 bases and J by 0 bases, leaving 16 bases between them. CDR1 and CDR2 (germline): SGDLS, YYNGEE.

The chain uses TRBV5-1 and TRBJ2-1, with 8 bases aligning to TRBD1. CDR3 length equals 16 residues. V was clipped by 4 bases and J by 3 bases; unmatched bases: 9. CDR1 and CDR2 (germline): SGHRS, YFSETQ. The CDR3 loop is CASSVAAGGDYNEQFF. The CDR3 DNA sequence: TGCGCCAGCAGCGTAGCCGCAGGGGGCGACTACAATGAGCAGTTCTTC.

The V and J genes are TRBV2 and TRBJ1-3; no firm D call. This CDR3 spans 15 amino acids. Deletions cut 4 bases from V and 3 bases from J, with 13 bases between. Germline V gene sequence: CDR1 SNHLY, CDR2 FYNNEI. The CDR3: CASSAGLGGGNTIYF. For the CDR3, the DNA is TGTGCCAGCAGTGCGGGGTTGGGAGGTGGAAACACCATATATTTT.

The rearrangement links TRBV9 to TRBJ2-7; 7 positions match TRBD2. Trimming at V came to 3 bases and at J to 2 bases, leaving 11 bases not matched to a gene. Germline loops: CDR1 SGDLS, CDR2 YYNGEE. The CDR3 consists of 16 residues. In DNA form, the CDR3 reads TGTGCCAGCAGCGCGTACTTAGCGGGCCCAGCCTACGAGCAGTACTTC. Translation: CASSAYLAGPAYEQYF. The whole variable domain, remainder taken from reference TRBV9 and TRBJ2-7, is DSGVTQTPKHLITATGQRVTLRCSPRSGDLSVYWYQQSLDQGLQFLIQYYNGEERAKGNILERFSAQQFPDLHSELNLSSLELGDSALYFCASSAYLAGPAYEQYFGPGTRLTVT.

The chain employs TRBV18 and TRBJ1-2; 10 nucleotides align to TRBD1. The CDR3 is 12 amino acids. CDR1 and CDR2 from the germline V gene are KGHSH and LQKENI. The V gene end was trimmed by 6 bases and the J gene end by 7 bases; junction bases not matched to a gene: 2. CDR3 bases: TGTGCCAGCTCGGGACAGGGGTTTGGCTACACCTTC. Protein sequence: CASSGQGFGYTF.

The CDR3 nucleotides are TGTGCCAGCAGCTTAGCCCGGGGGGCGATCGAGCAGTACTTC. Translating gives CASSLARGAIEQYF. V and J are TRBV7-9 and TRBJ2-7; D possibly corresponds to TRBD2 (7 bases). CDR3 length equals 14 residues. From germline, CDR1 is SEHNR and CDR2 FQNEAQ (reference sequence). V lost 0 bases, J lost 6 bases, and 12 bases lay in between.

This chain connects TRBV25-1 to TRBJ1-1; TRBD1 matches 8 bases. V lost 7 bases and J lost 5; bases outside the gene matches: 6. This CDR3 is 13 amino acids long. Germline V lookup: CDR1 MGHDK, CDR2 SYGVNS. DNA for the CDR3: TGTGCCAGCAACCAGGGGGCGCAGACTGAAGCTTTCTTT. Its translation is CASNQGAQTEAFF.

The J gene is TRBJ1-2, the V gene TRBV9, with a weak D call TRBD1 (6 bases). The CDR3 loop spans 17 amino acids. The V and J ends lost 0 bases and 0 bases respectively, with 15 bases between them. Germline values: CDR1 SGDLS, CDR2 YYNGEE. The CDR3 is CASSVVVGTTANYGYTF. In DNA form, the CDR3 reads TGTGCCAGCAGCGTAGTAGTTGGGACAACAGCTAACTATGGCTACACCTTC.

This chain links TRBV19 with TRBJ2-1; D may be TRBD2 (5 bases). CDR1 and CDR2 from the germline V gene are LNHDA and SQIVND (reference sequence). The V end lost 3 bases, the J end lost 2 bases, and 11 bases lay between the germline ends. The CDR3 is made up of 15 amino acids. This CDR3 is CASSISGWTYNEQFF. For the CDR3, the DNA is TGTGCCAGTAGTATTTCGGGGTGGACCTACAATGAGCAGTTCTTC.

The V call is TRBV7-8, the J call TRBJ1-1; D remains ambiguous. V gave up 1 base and J gave up 7 bases, with 10 bases separating them. This CDR3 has 13 residues. Looked up from germline, CDR1 is SGHVS and CDR2 is FQNEAQ. The CDR3 loop reads CASSLERRGEAFF. DNA for the CDR3: TGTGCCAGCAGCTTAGAGCGGCGGGGTGAAGCTTTCTTT.

The chain uses TRBV10-3 and TRBJ2-7; 12 bases are a match to TRBD2. The V gene's germline CDR1 is ENHRY and CDR2 SYGVKD. Trimming removed 6 bases from V and 7 bases from J; junction bases left unmatched: 7. The CDR3 loop spans 14 amino acids. For the CDR3, the DNA is TGTGCCATCAGCCCTAGCGGGAGGGCGGAGGAGCAGTACTTC. This codes for CAISPSGRAEEQYF.

V is TRBV25-1 and J is TRBJ2-7; D perhaps matches TRBD1 (6 bases). Trimming took 3 bases from V and 0 from J, leaving 12 bases between them. CDR3 length: 15 residues. The germline V gene has CDR1 MGHDK and CDR2 SYGVNS. The CDR3, as DNA: TGTGCCAGCAGTGATGGGGGCAGGAGCTCCTACGAGCAGTACTTC. It is translated as CASSDGGRSSYEQYF.

The rearrangement joins TRBV7-9 to TRBJ1-5; D is uncertain. Germline values: CDR1 SEHNR, CDR2 FQNEAQ (reference sequence). V lost 5 bases to trimming and J lost 3 bases, with 17 bases between them. This CDR3 contains 16 residues. The CDR3 loop reads CASSESGSGPNQPQHF. The CDR3 coding sequence is TGTGCCAGCAGCGAATCGGGGTCTGGGCCCAATCAGCCCCAGCATTTT.

The chain joins TRBV9 to TRBJ2-7; maybe TRBD2 (6 bases). Looked up from germline, CDR1 is SGDLS and CDR2 is YYNGEE. Trimming left V 0 bases short and J 0 bases short, with 10 bases between. The CDR3 contains 15 residues. CDR3 amino acids: CASSVDGGTSYEQYF. DNA of the CDR3: TGTGCCAGCAGCGTAGATGGGGGGACCTCCTACGAGCAGTACTTC.

This chain joins TRBV14 and TRBJ1-1, with D possibly being TRBD1 (5 bases). The CDR3 runs to 15 residues. Germline CDR1 reads SGHDN; CDR2 reads FVKESK. Trimming took off 1 base at V and 1 base at J, with 10 bases between the two ends. The CDR3 nucleotides read TGTGCCAGCAGCCAAGCTGGGGGGGGGAACACTGAAGCTTTCTTT. Residues: CASSQAGGGNTEAFF.

V and J are TRBV7-3 and TRBJ2-3; TRBD1 matches 7 bases. The length of the CDR3 is 15 residues. CDR1 and CDR2 from the germline V gene are SGHTA and FQGTGA. J was trimmed by 3 bases and V by 5 bases; bases with no gene match: 8. CDR3 sequence reads: CASSVETGRTDTQYF. CDR3 sequence (DNA): TGTGCCAGCAGCGTAGAGACAGGGAGAACAGATACGCAGTATTTT.

This clone has only a few counts. J is TRBJ1-6 and V is TRBV2, with D hard to call. Germline CDR1 SNHLY, CDR2 FYNNEI. Trimming pared 7 bases from V and 7 bases from J, leaving 14 bases between. CDR3 length equals 14 residues. The CDR3, as DNA: TGTGCCAGCACTATCGATCCTGAGAATTCACCCCTCCACTTT. This codes for CASTIDPENSPLHF.